The sequence of this TCR beta chain was determined in a study of blood T cell repertoires in COVID-19. Study-wide context: The origin of the acute and convalescent COVID-19 samples was the United States, Italy and Spain. Nucleic acid was either cDNA or gDNA, and it came from T cells, B-cell-depleted T cells, or PBMCs.

Per the authors' pipeline: Estimated nucleated cell counts came from reference gene primer amplification. Assay used: immunoSEQ multiplex PCR; TCRdb lists only in-frame clones, some missing. The V and J calls and clone size were taken over from that table, and D and trimming were inferred from the DNA. Of over 30,000 clones listed, around 87% are singletons. Germline trimming cut 6 bases from V and 0 bases from J; bases unmatched to any gene: 2. Germline lookup yields CDR1 SGHRS and CDR2 YFSETQ. The CDR3 spans 14 residues. Sequencing was carried out using peripheral blood. The sequence was obtained from a man in his sixties or seventies with acute or convalescent COVID-19. The genes are TRBV5-1 and TRBJ2-2, with 7 bases lining up with TRBD2. The CDR3 bases are TGCGCCAGCAACAGCGGGACGAACACCGGGGAGCTGTTTTTT. Protein product: CASNSGTNTGELFF.